The 17 T cell receptor beta chains presented below share a single source sample, sequenced in a study of CD8 T cells in ankylosing spondylitis. Their antigens are not known. TCRdb ran MiXCR on the 5' RACE reads and lists one entry per CDR3 protein. The sample contains roughly 700,000 distinct CDR3 sequences, 15% to 20% of which appear only once. Study observations and caveats: Fewer than ten highly homologous variants made up a TCR beta motif, and this motif appeared characteristic of ankylosing spondylitis blood.

Sequencing was performed on blood, either unsorted or a sorted T cell fraction (not recorded which). The source of these receptors is a male donor with ankylosing spondylitis.

The chain employs TRBV12-3 or TRBV12-4 and TRBJ2-2; 8 bases are shared with TRBD1. The V segment lost 5 bases and the J segment 6 bases; nucleotides outside the gene matches: 8. CDR3 length: 15 residues. CDR3 region: CASSLSSGQAGELFF. CDR3 coding DNA: TGTGCCAGCAGTCTCTCTTCGGGACAGGCCGGGGAGCTGTTTTTT.

This clonotype was counted a few times. V usage is TRBV6-1 and J usage is TRBJ1-5; D is ambiguous. The length of the CDR3 is 13 residues. Germline loops: CDR1 MNHNS, CDR2 SASEGT. V lost 6 bases to trimming and J lost 3 bases, with 9 bases between them. The CDR3 sequence: CASRPGVNQPQHF. CDR3 DNA: TGTGCCAGCAGACCGGGAGTCAATCAGCCCCAGCATTTT.

This chain joins TRBV11-1 and TRBJ2-2; 9 nucleotides align to TRBD1. The length of the CDR3 is 16 residues. From germline, CDR1 is SGHAT and CDR2 FQDESV (reference sequence). V trimming: 4 bases; J trimming: 4 bases; junction bases outside the gene matches: 7. The CDR3 here is CASSSGQGVSTGELFF. The CDR3 bases are TGTGCCAGCAGCTCGGGACAGGGAGTGAGCACCGGGGAGCTGTTTTTT.

This chain uses TRBV7-8 with TRBJ1-3, with TRBD1 identical over 7 bases. In germline, CDR1 is SGHVS, CDR2 FQNEAQ. The junction had 10 bases not matched to a gene; V was cut back by 5 bases and J by 0 bases. The CDR3 loop spans 17 amino acids. The CDR3 coding sequence is TGTGCCAGCAGCCCGAGACAGGGCGTGGACTCTGGAAACACCATATATTTT. Encoded protein: CASSPRQGVDSGNTIYF.

The chain recombines TRBV24-1 with TRBJ2-2; D not resolved. The CDR3 is made up of 15 amino acids. Germline assignment: CDR1 KGHDR and CDR2 SFDVKD. Trimming cost V 6 bases and J 0 bases, with 10 bases left between them. In DNA form, the CDR3 reads TGTGCCACCAGTAAATCAGCCGCGAACACCGGGGAGCTGTTTTTT. It codes for CATSKSAANTGELFF.

This clonotype has only a few counts. The chain has TRBV7-6 and TRBJ2-1; TRBD2 is a possible D gene (6 bases). With 3 bases removed from V and 6 bases from J, the gap between germline ends came to 15 bases. The CDR3 is 15 residues long. The germline CDR1 and CDR2 sequences are SGHVS and FNYEAQ. The CDR3 sequence: CASSLAMGGSNEQFF. The CDR3 coding sequence is TGTGCCAGCAGCTTGGCTATGGGGGGAAGCAATGAGCAGTTCTTC.

This clonotype has only a few counts. J is TRBJ2-2 and V is TRBV7-2; D gene uncertain. The germline CDR1 and CDR2 sequences are SGHTA and FQGNSA. The CDR3 is 14 residues long. The V end lost 2 bases, the J end lost 8 bases, and 12 bases lay between the germline ends. The CDR3 sequence is CASSLTTGGGELFF. Written as DNA, the CDR3 is TGTGCCAGCAGCTTAACGACCGGCGGTGGGGAGCTGTTTTTT.

The chain employs TRBV3-1 and TRBJ1-2, with 8 positions matching TRBD1. The germline V gene encodes CDR1 LGHDT and CDR2 YNNKEL (reference sequence). This CDR3 has 18 amino acids. Unmatched junction bases numbered 15, after V lost 4 bases and J lost 2 bases. CDR3 nucleotides: TGTGCCAGCAGCCGGGGACAGGCTTTGTCTCTTTCCAACTATGGCTACACCTTC. Its protein is CASSRGQALSLSNYGYTF.

This clonotype has ten or more counts. The V gene is TRBV24-1, the J gene TRBJ2-5, with 9 bases matching TRBD1. This CDR3 is 15 amino acids long. Germline CDR1 is KGHDR and CDR2 is SFDVKD. The V and J ends lost 5 bases and 3 bases, in that order; junction bases with no gene match: 6. CDR3 in DNA: TGTGCCACCAGTGCGGCCACAGGGGGCAAAGAGACCCAGTACTTC. This codes for CATSAATGGKETQYF.

The V call is TRBV2, the J call TRBJ1-5; TRBD1 matches at 10 bases. This CDR3 is built from 16 residues. In germline, CDR1 is SNHLY, CDR2 FYNNEI. The trim removed 5 bases at V and 0 bases at J, leaving 4 bases unmatched. The CDR3 DNA sequence: TGTGCCAGCAGTACCCGGACAGGGGGTAGCAATCAGCCCCAGCATTTT. Its protein product is CASSTRTGGSNQPQHF.

The J gene is TRBJ1-1, the V gene TRBV25-1, with D hard to call. CDR3 length: 13 amino acids. Germline-derived CDR1 and CDR2 are MGHDK and SYGVNS. The V gene lost 4 bases and the J gene lost 12 bases, with 18 bases spanning the gap. The CDR3 spells CASSAASVGITFF. CDR3 in DNA: TGTGCCAGCAGTGCTGCCTCAGTGGGGATAACTTTCTTT.

The V and J genes are TRBV7-2 and TRBJ2-2; 8 nucleotides agree with TRBD2. CDR3 length: 15 residues. The germline V gene encodes CDR1 SGHTA and CDR2 FQGNSA. Germline trimming cut 3 bases from V and 6 bases from J; bases unmatched to any gene: 6. CDR3 in DNA: TGTGCCAGCAGCTTTTTCGGGAGGGCCGCCGGGGAGCTGTTTTTT. It encodes CASSFFGRAAGELFF. The variable domain in full, with the rest retrieved from reference TRBV7-2 and TRBJ2-2, is GAGVSQSPSNKVTEKGKDVELRCDPISGHTALYWYRQSLGQGLEFLIYFQGNSAPDKSGLPSDRFSAERTGGSVSTLTIQRTQQEDSAVYLCASSFFGRAAGELFFGEGSRLTVL.

This clonotype has just a few counts. The V call is TRBV20-1, the J call TRBJ1-1, with 7 bases identical to TRBD1. The trim removed 0 bases at V and 2 bases at J, leaving 12 bases unmatched. Looked up from germline, CDR1 is DFQATT and CDR2 is SNEGSKA (reference sequence). There are 17 residues in the CDR3. The CDR3 nucleotides are TGCAGTGCTAGAGATGTAGGACAGGTATACCGTAACACTGAAGCTTTCTTT. It is translated as CSARDVGQVYRNTEAFF.

This chain connects TRBV5-1 to TRBJ2-3; D is uncertain. V was clipped by 4 bases and J by 2 bases, with 11 bases between them. The CDR3 covers 14 residues. The germline CDR1 and CDR2 sequences are SGHRS and YFSETQ. The CDR3 DNA sequence: TGCGCCAGCAGCCCGGCCCCTCCCACAGATACGCAGTATTTT. It codes for CASSPAPPTDTQYF. The complete variable domain, with remaining parts taken from reference TRBV5-1 and TRBJ2-3, reads KAGVTQTPRYLIKTRGQQVTLSCSPISGHRSVSWYQQTPGQGLQFLFEYFSETQRNKGNFPGRFSGRQFSNSRSEMNVSTLELGDSALYLCASSPAPPTDTQYFGPGTRLTVL.

This clonotype was detected many times. The rearrangement uses TRBV6-1 and TRBJ2-1; D perhaps matches TRBD2 (5 bases). The CDR3 has 13 amino acids. Trimming removed 4 bases at V and 5 bases at J, with 9 bases between. Germline assignment: CDR1 MNHNS and CDR2 SASEGT. CDR3 DNA sequence: TGTGCCAGCAGTGGGGAGTACCACAATGAGCAGTTCTTC. Encoded protein: CASSGEYHNEQFF.

V and J are TRBV7-2 and TRBJ1-1; D may be TRBD1 (5 bases). CDR1 is SGHTA and CDR2 is FQGNSA in the germline V gene. The CDR3 sequence is 13 residues long. V shed 6 bases and J shed 4 bases, with 12 bases lying between them. For the CDR3, the DNA is TGTGCCAGCAGAGGGGCGTTCGGCACTGAAGCTTTCTTT. Its protein product is CASRGAFGTEAFF.

V gene TRBV28 combines with J gene TRBJ1-2, with D possibly being TRBD1 (5 bases). Germline CDR1 MDHEN, CDR2 SYDVKM. The V end was cut by 3 bases, the J end by 8 bases, with 13 bases between. The CDR3 consists of 13 residues. CDR3 sequence reads: CASSLGQPRGYTF. In DNA, the CDR3 is TGTGCCAGCAGTTTGGGGCAGCCACGGGGCTACACCTTC.